This TCR beta chain was sequenced in a study of cytomegalovirus exposure and HLA in healthy donors. After removal of 0 bases from V and 2 bases from J, the junction contained 3 bases not matched to a gene. Looked up from germline, CDR1 is SGHNT and CDR2 is YYREEE (reference sequence). The CDR3 is made up of 16 amino acids. Researchers ran the PCR with 60 Vbeta and 13 Jbeta primers. This table comes from immunoSEQ multiplex PCR, and its TCRdb copy is limited to in-frame clones, with some not included. The profile shows around 200,000 clones, almost 85% of them singletons. The clonotype originates from a woman aged 50 to 60 in good health and CMV-seronegative. The V call is TRBV5-4, the J call TRBJ2-1, with 9 bases that match TRBD1. Sample: PBMCs. In nucleotides, the CDR3 is TGTGCCAGCAGCTTGGTGGGACAGGGCGCCTACAATGAGCAGTTCTTC. Its translation: CASSLVGQGAYNEQFF.